Following are 12 T cell receptor beta chains from one sample sequenced in a study of OX40 agonist ivuxolimab in advanced cancers. TCRdb keeps only in-frame clones here, not all; method: immunoSEQ multiplex PCR. The sample lists about 64,000 clones, more than 80% occurring once. The sequencing here drew on CD4+ or CD8+ T cells sorted from blood, taken in a trial of the OX40 agonist ivuxolimab. These receptors came from an adult with an advanced solid tumor such as melanoma, head and neck, liver or kidney cancer.

The chain uses TRBV2 and TRBJ1-2; tentative D call: TRBD1 (5 bases). This CDR3 is built from 15 residues. Germline V gives CDR1 SNHLY, CDR2 FYNNEI. V was cut by 6 bases and J by 6 bases, with 20 bases left in between. The CDR3 sequence: CASRGGPDIFDGYTF. Written as DNA, the CDR3 is TGTGCCAGCAGGGGGGGACCGGACATTTTCGATGGCTACACCTTC.

This chain uses TRBV7-8 with TRBJ1-5, with 8 nucleotides matching TRBD1. The J segment lost 5 bases and the V segment lost 4 bases, leaving 10 bases of the junction unmatched. CDR1 and CDR2 (germline): SGHVS, FQNEAQ. The CDR3 is 16 amino acids. In DNA, the CDR3 is TGTGCCAGCAGCTACTCGGACAGGGACCCTTATCAGCCCCAGCATTTT. Its protein product is CASSYSDRDPYQPQHF.

This sequence joins TRBV29-1 and TRBJ1-2; a possible D gene is TRBD1 (6 bases). Germline CDR1 reads SQVTM; CDR2 reads ANQGSEA. The CDR3 spans 13 residues. V was shortened by 6 bases and J by 5 bases, with 16 bases between the two germline ends. CDR3 DNA: TGCAGCGTAGATAGGACAGAGCATTATGGCTACACCTTC. Protein: CSVDRTEHYGYTF.

The chain combines TRBV27 with TRBJ2-7; 8 bases agree with TRBD2. Unmatched junction bases numbered 6, after V lost 5 bases and J lost 0 bases. CDR3 length equals 15 residues. Germline assignment: CDR1 MNHEY and CDR2 SMNVEV (reference sequence). Written as DNA, the CDR3 is TGTGCCAGCAGTCTGAGCGGGAGTGGCTCCTACGAGCAGTACTTC. It is translated as CASSLSGSGSYEQYF.

The rearrangement links TRBV4-1 to TRBJ2-1, with TRBD2 identical over 7 bases. There are 14 residues in the CDR3. Per the germline V gene, CDR1 is MGHRA and CDR2 is YSYEKL. V lost 6 bases, J lost 3 bases, and 5 bases stayed unmatched. Here the CDR3 reads CASSWAGDYNEQFF. The CDR3, as DNA: TGCGCCAGCAGTTGGGCGGGAGACTACAATGAGCAGTTCTTC.

This clone was observed a single time. The chain joins TRBV10-1 to TRBJ2-1; 7 bases line up with TRBD2. Per germline, CDR1 WNHNN and CDR2 SYGVQD (reference sequence). Trimming took 8 bases from V and 8 from J; bases not matched to a gene: 9. The CDR3 length is 13 residues. CDR3 sequence reads: CASGGLSQDEQFF. DNA for the CDR3: TGCGCCAGCGGGGGACTATCCCAGGATGAGCAGTTCTTC.

J is TRBJ2-7 and V is TRBV10-3, with D tentatively TRBD1 (7 bases). V lost 3 bases, J lost 6 bases, and 18 bases lay in between. The CDR3 sequence is 15 residues long. Germline values: CDR1 ENHRY, CDR2 SYGVKD. Written as DNA, the CDR3 is TGTGCCATCAGTGACAGTCTTCAGGGGGGTAGCGAGCAGTACTTC. This codes for CAISDSLQGGSEQYF.

The chain is built from TRBV5-6 and TRBJ1-1; unclear D gene. V was pared by 4 bases and J by 5 bases, with 9 bases between. The CDR3 runs to 12 residues. CDR1 is SGHDT and CDR2 is YYEEEE in the germline V gene. CDR3 sequence: CASSPGGTEAFF. The DNA of the CDR3 is TGTGCCAGCAGCCCGGGAGGAACTGAAGCTTTCTTT.

The rearrangement links TRBV9 to TRBJ2-1; 11 bases match TRBD2. This CDR3 region has 15 residues. The V segment lost 6 bases and the J segment 3 bases; nucleotides outside the gene matches: 5. The germline CDR1 and CDR2 sequences are SGDLS and YYNGEE. CDR3 coding DNA: TGTGCCAGCACTCCGACTAGCGGGGACTACAATGAGCAGTTCTTC. It translates to CASTPTSGDYNEQFF.

Comments on this clone: Other nucleotide sequences in the sample specify the same CDR3. The genes are TRBV5-4 and TRBJ2-7; D might be TRBD1 or TRBD2, each matching 6 bases. Per germline, CDR1 SGHNT and CDR2 YYREEE (reference sequence). Deletions cut 1 base from V and 5 bases from J, with 13 bases between. This CDR3 spans 14 amino acids. CDR3 DNA sequence: TGTGCCAGCAGCTTGTCTCGGGGGCAGGACGAGCAGTACTTC. As protein: CASSLSRGQDEQYF.

CDR3 loop: CASSQEEGGVQYF. For the CDR3, the DNA is TGCGCCAGCAGCCAAGAGGAAGGCGGCGTGCAGTACTTC. The chain recombines TRBV4-1 with TRBJ2-7; D unresolved. Germline V lookup: CDR1 MGHRA, CDR2 YSYEKL. Trimming took off 0 bases at V and 9 bases at J, with 12 bases between the two ends. The CDR3 is 13 amino acids.

This clone was observed a single time. This rearrangement joins TRBV7-9 to TRBJ2-7; D is possibly TRBD2 (6 bases). CDR3 length: 14 residues. Trimming took off 4 bases at V and 0 bases at J, with 10 bases between the two ends. The germline V gene has CDR1 SEHNR and CDR2 FQNEAQ (reference sequence). The CDR3 loop is CASSYSGSSYEQYF. Here the CDR3 DNA reads TGTGCCAGCAGCTATAGCGGTAGCTCCTACGAGCAGTACTTC.